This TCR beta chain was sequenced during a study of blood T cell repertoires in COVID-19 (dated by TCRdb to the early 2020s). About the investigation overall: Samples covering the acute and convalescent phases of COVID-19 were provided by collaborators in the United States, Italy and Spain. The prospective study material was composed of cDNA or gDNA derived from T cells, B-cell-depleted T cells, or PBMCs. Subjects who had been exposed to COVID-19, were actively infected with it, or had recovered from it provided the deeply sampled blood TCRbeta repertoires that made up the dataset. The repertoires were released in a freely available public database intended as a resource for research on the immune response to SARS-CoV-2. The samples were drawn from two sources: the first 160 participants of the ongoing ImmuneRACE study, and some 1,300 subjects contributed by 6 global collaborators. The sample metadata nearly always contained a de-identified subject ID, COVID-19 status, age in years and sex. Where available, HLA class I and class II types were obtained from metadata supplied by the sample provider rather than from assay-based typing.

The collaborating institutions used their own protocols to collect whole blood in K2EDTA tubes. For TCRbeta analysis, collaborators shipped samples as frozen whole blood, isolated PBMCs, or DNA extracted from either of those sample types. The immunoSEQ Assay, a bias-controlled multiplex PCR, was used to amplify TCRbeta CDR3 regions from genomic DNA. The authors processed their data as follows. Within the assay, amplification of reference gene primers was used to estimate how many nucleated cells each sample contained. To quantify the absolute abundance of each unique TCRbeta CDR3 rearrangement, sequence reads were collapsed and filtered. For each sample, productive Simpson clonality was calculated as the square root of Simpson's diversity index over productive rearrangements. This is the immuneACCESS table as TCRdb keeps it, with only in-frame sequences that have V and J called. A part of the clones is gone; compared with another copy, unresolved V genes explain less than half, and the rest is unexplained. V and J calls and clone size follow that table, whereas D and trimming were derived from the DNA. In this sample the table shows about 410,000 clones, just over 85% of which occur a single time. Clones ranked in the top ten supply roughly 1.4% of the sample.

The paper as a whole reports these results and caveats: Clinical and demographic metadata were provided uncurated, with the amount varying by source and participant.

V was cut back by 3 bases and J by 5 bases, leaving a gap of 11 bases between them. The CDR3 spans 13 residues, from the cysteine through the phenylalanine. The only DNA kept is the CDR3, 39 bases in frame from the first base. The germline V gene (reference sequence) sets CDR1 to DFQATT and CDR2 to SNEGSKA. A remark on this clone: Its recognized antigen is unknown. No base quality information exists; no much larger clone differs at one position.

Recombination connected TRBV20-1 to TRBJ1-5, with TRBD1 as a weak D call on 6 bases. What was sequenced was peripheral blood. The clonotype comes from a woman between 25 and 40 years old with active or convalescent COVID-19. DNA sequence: TGCAGTGCTAGTGCGCCAGGGGATCAGCCCCAGCATTTT. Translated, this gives CSASAPGDQPQHF.